This record concerns one T cell receptor beta chain sequence. The CDR3 spans 16 residues. Germline loops: CDR1 LNHNV, CDR2 YYDKDF (reference sequence). V gave up 0 bases and J gave up 6 bases; unmatched junction bases: 8. The sample belongs to a study of blood T cell repertoires in COVID-19. The wider study: Samples of COVID-19 (acute and convalescent) were obtained from the United States, Italy and Spain.

As processed by the authors: Estimated nucleated cell counts came from reference gene primer amplification. Profiling relied on immunoSEQ multiplex PCR, and the TCRdb table lists in-frame clones only, not all of them. That table supplies the V and J calls and clone size; D and trimming were determined from the DNA. The sample holds under 300,000 clones, about nine tenths seen once. V gene TRBV15 combines with J gene TRBJ1-2; 9 nucleotides line up with TRBD1. The sample consisted of peripheral blood. This TCR came from a woman in her thirties with active or convalescent COVID-19. CDR3 nucleotides: TGTGCCACCAGCAGAGACCTGGACAGGGGTCGTCATGGCTACACCTTC. This translates into CATSRDLDRGRHGYTF.